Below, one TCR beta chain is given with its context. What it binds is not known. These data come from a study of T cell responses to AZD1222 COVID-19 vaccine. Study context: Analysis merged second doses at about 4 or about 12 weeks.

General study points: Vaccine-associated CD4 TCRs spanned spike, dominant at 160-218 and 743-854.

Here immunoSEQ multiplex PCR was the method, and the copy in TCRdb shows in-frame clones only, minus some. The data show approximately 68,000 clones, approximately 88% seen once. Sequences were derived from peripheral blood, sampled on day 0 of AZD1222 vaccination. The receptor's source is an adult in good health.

This chain's CDR3 is CASSPTGGGYNEQFF. The CDR3 region has the DNA TGTGCCAGCAGTCCGACAGGGGGCGGGTACAATGAGCAGTTCTTC. This rearrangement joins TRBV28 to TRBJ2-1; 10 positions agree with TRBD1. The CDR3 consists of 15 residues. The trim removed 5 bases at V and 4 bases at J, leaving 5 bases unmatched. Germline assignment: CDR1 MDHEN and CDR2 SYDVKM.